These 3 T cell receptor beta chains share one sample of origin, sequenced in a study of control samples from healthy donors and cancer patients. Sequenced by immunoSEQ multiplex PCR; TCRdb stores in-frame clones only, minus some. The sample lists some 150,000 clones; roughly 94% were seen once. The sequenced sample was blood. The receptors shown here come from a middle-aged man in good health.

V gene TRBV24-1 combines with J gene TRBJ2-2; D is possibly TRBD2 (5 bases). The CDR3 totals 15 residues. Germline lookup yields CDR1 KGHDR and CDR2 SFDVKD. Trimming cost V 5 bases and J 9 bases, with 18 bases left between them. CDR3 nucleotides: TGTGCCACCAGTGGCCGCCGGACCGGGGTACGGGAGCTGTTTTTT. It is translated as CATSGRRTGVRELFF.

A note on this clone: The junction shows a germline mismatch at one end, possibly a read error. The rearrangement joins TRBV7-7 to TRBJ2-3; TRBD2 agrees at 7 bases. Germline assignment: CDR1 SSHAT and CDR2 FNYEAQ (reference sequence). This CDR3 region has 15 residues. CDR3 DNA sequence: TGTGCTAGCAGCCCTCAAGCGGGGAACACAGATACGCAGTATTTT. Translation: CASSPQAGNTDTQYF.

The chain is built from TRBV6-6 and TRBJ2-3; D is ambiguous. Trimming took off 5 bases at V and 1 base at J, with 16 bases between the two ends. The CDR3 loop spans 16 amino acids. Germline lookup yields CDR1 MNHNY and CDR2 SVGAGI (reference sequence). The chain's CDR3 is CASSPRAREGTDTQYF. Here the CDR3 DNA reads TGTGCCAGCAGTCCCCGGGCTAGAGAGGGCACAGATACGCAGTATTTT.